This T cell receptor beta chain comes out of a study of Graves' ophthalmopathy and Graves' hyperthyroidism. Looking at the study overall: Peripheral blood collection took place at initial diagnosis, before any treatment.

Amplified TCR beta CDR3 regions were obtained using RNA transcripts as template. The library came from an HTBI-primed first-round RT-PCR and a second-round multiplex PCR. TCRdb analysed the multiplex PCR reads with MiXCR anew, one entry per CDR3 protein. The repertoire holds fewer than 600,000 distinct CDR3 sequences, with roughly an eighth as singletons. This clonotype was seen many times. The clonotype comes from a woman under 40 with Graves' ophthalmopathy. Material for sequencing was blood.

CDR3 amino acids: CASSLVVGSTEAFF. The CDR3 DNA reads as TGTGCCAGCAGCCTCGTAGTGGGTTCCACTGAAGCTTTCTTT. The rearrangement uses TRBV7-9 and TRBJ1-1; D not certain. This CDR3 contains 14 residues. Germline CDR1 and CDR2: SEHNR and FQNEAQ (reference sequence). V was trimmed by 5 bases and J by 4 bases, leaving 14 bases between them.